The next 27 T cell receptor beta chains were all read from a single sample in a study of T cell changes during pregnancy in multiple sclerosis. Profiling relied on immunoSEQ multiplex PCR, and the TCRdb table lists in-frame clones only, not all of them. The sample has fewer than 35,000 clones; about nine tenths are singletons. This sample comprised CD8+ T cells from peripheral blood mononuclear cells, obtained in the second trimester of pregnancy. The receptor set was obtained from a female donor with multiple sclerosis, enrolled in a pregnancy study.

The V call is TRBV29-1, the J call TRBJ1-2, with TRBD1 identical over 7 bases. Germline V gives CDR1 SQVTM, CDR2 ANQGSEA. J was trimmed by 4 bases and V by 6 bases; bases with no gene match: 17. The CDR3 loop spans 16 amino acids. The chain's CDR3 is CSVATFPDRDFYGYTF. CDR3 DNA sequence: TGCAGCGTCGCAACGTTTCCCGACAGGGACTTCTATGGCTACACCTTC.

This CDR3 is CASSSPTSGRHNEQFF. For the CDR3, the DNA is TGTGCCAGCAGCTCACCCACTAGCGGGAGACACAATGAGCAGTTCTTC. The chain couples TRBV7-6 to TRBJ2-1; the match to TRBD2 covers 11 bases. The CDR3 runs to 16 residues. J gave up 5 bases and V 4 bases, and 7 bases lay outside the gene matches. Germline CDR1 reads SGHVS; CDR2 reads FNYEAQ.

The chain carries TRBV6-6 and TRBJ2-7; tentative D call: TRBD2 (6 bases). V lost 2 bases to trimming and J lost 4 bases, with 12 bases between them. Germline V lookup: CDR1 MNHNY, CDR2 SVGAGI (reference sequence). The CDR3 is made up of 14 amino acids. The CDR3 region is CASSYEGLSYEQYF. Here the CDR3 DNA reads TGTGCCAGCAGTTACGAGGGACTCTCTTACGAGCAGTACTTC.

This chain links TRBV4-1 with TRBJ2-1; TRBD2 matches 10 bases. There are 17 residues in the CDR3. V lost 2 bases to trimming and J lost 6 bases; unmatched junction nucleotides: 10. The V gene's germline CDR1 is MGHRA and CDR2 YSYEKL. The CDR3 sequence: CASSQTPPSGSSNEQFF. The CDR3 region has the DNA TGCGCCAGCAGCCAAACCCCGCCTAGCGGGAGTAGCAATGAGCAGTTCTTC.

This chain connects TRBV13 to TRBJ2-1; 10 nucleotides line up with TRBD2. The CDR3 totals 15 residues. Trimming removed 5 bases from V and 2 bases from J; junction bases left unmatched: 3. CDR1 is PRHDT, CDR2 FYEKMQ, per germline (reference sequence). CDR3 sequence: CASSASGSTYNEQFF. The DNA for the CDR3 is TGTGCCAGCAGCGCTAGCGGGAGTACCTACAATGAGCAGTTCTTC. Looking up the rest from reference TRBV13 and TRBJ2-1 gives the full variable domain: AAGVIQSPRHLIKEKRETATLKCYPIPRHDTVYWYQQGPGQDPQFLISFYEKMQSDKGSIPDRFSAQQFSDYHSELNMSSLELGDSALYFCASSASGSTYNEQFFGPGTRLTVL.

J is TRBJ2-7 and V is TRBV10-1, with 10 bases lining up with TRBD2. Germline V gene lookup returns CDR1 WNHNN and CDR2 SYGVQD (reference sequence). V was clipped by 4 bases and J by 1 base; unmatched bases: 13. The CDR3 is made up of 18 amino acids. The CDR3 region has the DNA TGCGCCAGCAGTGCTGGCCTAGCGGGAGAGCGGCGGTCCTACGAGCAGTACTTC. Its protein is CASSAGLAGERRSYEQYF.

The chain links TRBV6-5 to TRBJ1-2; weak D call: TRBD1 (5 bases). The V gene's germline CDR1 is MNHEY and CDR2 SVGAGI. V was shortened by 5 bases and J by 6 bases, with 10 bases between the two germline ends. This CDR3 is 12 amino acids long. DNA for the CDR3: TGTGCCAGCAGTGGGCCGGGGGATGGCTACACCTTC. Translation gives CASSGPGDGYTF.

The chain combines TRBV11-3 with TRBJ2-2; 10 bases agree with TRBD2. This CDR3 has 16 residues. The V gene end was trimmed by 3 bases and the J gene end by 3 bases; junction bases not matched to a gene: 4. CDR1 SGHNT and CDR2 YENEEA come from the germline V gene. The CDR3 DNA follows: TGTGCCAGCAGCTTTACTAGCGGGACCTACACCGGGGAGCTGTTTTTT. This gives the protein CASSFTSGTYTGELFF.

The chain couples TRBV6-1 to TRBJ1-2; D is unclear. V was clipped by 0 bases and J by 2 bases, with 10 bases between them. This CDR3 spans 15 amino acids. CDR1 is MNHNS, CDR2 SASEGT, per germline. The CDR3 sequence is CASSEAERVNYGYTF. The DNA for the CDR3 is TGTGCCAGCAGTGAAGCTGAGAGGGTGAACTATGGCTACACCTTC.

This clone was found once. The chain joins TRBV4-1 to TRBJ2-3; 10 bases map to TRBD2. There are 20 residues in the CDR3. Germline-derived CDR1 and CDR2 are MGHRA and YSYEKL. Trimming cost V 4 bases and J 2 bases; bases outside gene matches: 18. The CDR3 nucleotides are TGCGCCAGCAGCCCATACAAACTAGCGGGGCTATCCCTACCCACAGATACGCAGTATTTT. Translating it yields CASSPYKLAGLSLPTDTQYF.

This chain links TRBV4-1 with TRBJ2-6; a weak D match, TRBD1 (6 bases). V was cut by 3 bases and J by 3 bases, with 15 bases left in between. Per the germline V gene, CDR1 is MGHRA and CDR2 is YSYEKL. The CDR3 is 17 amino acids. The CDR3 loop is CASSQGPAGVGANVLTF. The DNA of the CDR3 is TGCGCCAGCAGCCAGGGGCCGGCAGGGGTTGGGGCCAACGTCCTGACTTTC.

The V call is TRBV5-5, the J call TRBJ2-7; D ambiguous. V lost 8 bases and J lost 2, with 14 bases in between. Germline V lookup: CDR1 SGHKS, CDR2 YYEKEE (reference sequence). This CDR3 is 13 amino acids long. CDR3 in DNA: TGTGCCAGTAGACAACAGAGTACCTACGAGCAGTACTTC. Protein: CASRQQSTYEQYF. The entire variable domain, with the rest obtained from reference TRBV5-5 and TRBJ2-7, is as follows: DAGVTQSPTHLIKTRGQQVTLRCSPISGHKSVSWYQQVLGQGPQFIFQYYEKEERGRGNFPDRFSARQFPNYSSELNVNALLLGDSALYLCASRQQSTYEQYFGPGTRLTVT.

The J gene is TRBJ1-2, the V gene TRBV4-3, with 8 bases identical to TRBD1. Germline values: CDR1 LGHNA, CDR2 YSLEER. V lost 1 base and J lost 4; bases outside the gene matches: 5. The CDR3 contains 15 residues. This CDR3 is CASSQGQGARYGYTF. CDR3 nucleotide sequence: TGCGCCAGCAGCCAAGGTCAGGGGGCCCGCTATGGCTACACCTTC.

This clone is a singleton in its sample. The rearrangement joins TRBV7-2 to TRBJ1-1; D is perhaps TRBD1 (5 bases). CDR1 and CDR2 from the germline V gene are SGHTA and FQGNSA. Trimming took off 5 bases at V and 8 bases at J, with 21 bases between the two ends. The length of the CDR3 is 15 residues. The CDR3 bases are TGTGCCAGCAGCGAACAGACAGCACCTTCCGACGAAGCTTTCTTT. Translation: CASSEQTAPSDEAFF.

The chain joins TRBV4-1 to TRBJ2-3, with 10 positions matching TRBD2. Germline CDR1 is MGHRA and CDR2 is YSYEKL. The CDR3 spans 19 residues. The ends lost 0 bases at V and 0 bases at J; junction bases unmatched: 9. DNA of the CDR3: TGCGCCAGCAGCCAAGAGGCTAGCGGGAGTTACCCTAGCACAGATACGCAGTATTTT. This translates into CASSQEASGSYPSTDTQYF.

This clone was recorded only once. This chain links TRBV7-9 with TRBJ2-7; D may be TRBD2 (5 bases). With 4 bases removed from V and 4 bases from J, the gap between germline ends came to 17 bases. The CDR3 is 15 residues long. Germline CDR1 is SEHNR and CDR2 is FQNEAQ (reference sequence). This CDR3 is CASSWGARSGYEQYF. CDR3 in DNA: TGTGCCAGCAGCTGGGGAGCCAGGTCGGGATACGAGCAGTACTTC.

The V gene is TRBV9, the J gene TRBJ2-2; 9 bases fit TRBD2. The V gene's germline CDR1 is SGDLS and CDR2 YYNGEE. The V segment lost 0 bases and the J segment 4 bases; nucleotides outside the gene matches: 10. The CDR3 spans 18 residues. The CDR3 is CASSVGPLAGAGTGELFF. The DNA for the CDR3 is TGTGCCAGCAGCGTAGGCCCTTTAGCGGGAGCGGGCACCGGGGAGCTGTTTTTT.

The chain carries TRBV7-2 and TRBJ1-3, with D perhaps matching TRBD1 (5 bases). The germline gives CDR1 SGHTA, CDR2 FQGNSA. The CDR3 loop spans 18 amino acids. V was trimmed by 1 base and J by 0 bases, leaving 16 bases between them. CDR3 amino acids: CASSLVRGGAISGNTIYF. CDR3 in DNA: TGTGCCAGCAGCTTAGTAAGGGGAGGGGCCATCTCTGGAAACACCATATATTTT.

V usage is TRBV7-9 and J usage is TRBJ2-1, with 12 bases aligning to TRBD2. The V segment lost 4 bases and the J segment 7 bases; nucleotides outside the gene matches: 14. This CDR3 region has 18 residues. Per the germline V gene, CDR1 is SEHNR and CDR2 is FQNEAQ (reference sequence). The CDR3 region has the DNA TGTGCCAGCAGCTGGACTAGCGGGGAGAGCTGGGTGTCAAATGAGCAGTTCTTC. Translating gives CASSWTSGESWVSNEQFF.

The count of this clone is one. CDR3 DNA: TGTGCCAGCAGTTTATTGGAGGAATTGAACACTGAAGCTTTCTTT. Its protein product is CASSLLEELNTEAFF. This chain uses TRBV28 with TRBJ1-1; D call uncertain. The V end lost 1 base, the J end lost 0 bases, and 9 bases lay between the germline ends. Germline assignment: CDR1 MDHEN and CDR2 SYDVKM. This CDR3 is 15 amino acids long.

The chain has TRBV11-2 and TRBJ2-1; D is ambiguous. Trimming shortened V by 6 bases and J by 1 base, and 10 bases separated the two germline ends. This CDR3 region has 14 residues. The germline gives CDR1 SGHAT, CDR2 FQNNGV. CDR3 sequence: CASRETGSYNEQFF. The CDR3 DNA sequence: TGTGCCAGCAGGGAGACCGGTTCCTACAATGAGCAGTTCTTC.

The chain is built from TRBV5-1 and TRBJ1-1; the match to TRBD1 covers 8 bases. CDR1 is SGHRS, CDR2 YFSETQ, per germline. The CDR3 totals 14 residues. The V segment lost 4 bases and the J segment 10 bases; nucleotides outside the gene matches: 12. CDR3 nucleotides: TGCGCCAGCAGCCCGCAGGGGGCAGGATCGCTAGCTTTCTTT. Translating gives CASSPQGAGSLAFF.

The CDR3 DNA follows: TGTGCCAGCAGCTCCTGGACAGGGGGCGAGAATGAGCAGTTCTTC. This codes for CASSSWTGGENEQFF. The V call is TRBV9, the J call TRBJ2-1; 11 bases map to TRBD1. The CDR3 loop spans 15 amino acids. CDR1 SGDLS and CDR2 YYNGEE come from the germline V gene. J lost 7 bases, V lost 4 bases, and 7 bases had no gene match.

The chain couples TRBV4-3 to TRBJ2-5; no firm D call. The J call could be wrong; TRBJ2-7 is a better fit for the DNA end. The CDR3 covers 15 residues. From germline, CDR1 is LGHNA and CDR2 YSLEER. The DNA of the CDR3 is TGCGCCAGCAGCCAAGTAGGAGCGCATACCTACGAGCAGTACTTC. Its translation is CASSQVGAHTYEQYF.

The rearrangement uses TRBV7-2 and TRBJ2-1, with 10 positions matching TRBD2. The V segment lost 3 bases and the J segment 4 bases; nucleotides outside the gene matches: 6. The CDR3 runs 16 residues. Germline V lookup: CDR1 SGHTA, CDR2 FQGNSA. Written as DNA, the CDR3 is TGTGCCAGCAGCTTCAAGCGGGAGGGCCTGTACAATGAGCAGTTCTTC. Its protein product is CASSFKREGLYNEQFF.

The chain carries TRBV4-1 and TRBJ1-3; D remains ambiguous. The germline V gene encodes CDR1 MGHRA and CDR2 YSYEKL. The CDR3 runs 15 residues. The germline V and J ends were trimmed by 4 bases and 6 bases, with 16 bases remaining between them. The CDR3 region is CASSPSGFGENTIYF. The DNA for the CDR3 is TGCGCCAGCAGCCCAAGCGGTTTCGGGGAAAACACCATATATTTT.

The J gene is TRBJ2-1, the V gene TRBV5-4; 8 bases line up with TRBD1. The CDR3 length is 14 residues. From germline, CDR1 is SGHNT and CDR2 YYREEE (reference sequence). The J segment lost 5 bases and the V segment lost 0 bases, leaving 1 base of the junction unmatched. CDR3 DNA: TGTGCCAGCAGCTTGGAACAGGGGGACAATGAGCAGTTCTTC. This gives the protein CASSLEQGDNEQFF.